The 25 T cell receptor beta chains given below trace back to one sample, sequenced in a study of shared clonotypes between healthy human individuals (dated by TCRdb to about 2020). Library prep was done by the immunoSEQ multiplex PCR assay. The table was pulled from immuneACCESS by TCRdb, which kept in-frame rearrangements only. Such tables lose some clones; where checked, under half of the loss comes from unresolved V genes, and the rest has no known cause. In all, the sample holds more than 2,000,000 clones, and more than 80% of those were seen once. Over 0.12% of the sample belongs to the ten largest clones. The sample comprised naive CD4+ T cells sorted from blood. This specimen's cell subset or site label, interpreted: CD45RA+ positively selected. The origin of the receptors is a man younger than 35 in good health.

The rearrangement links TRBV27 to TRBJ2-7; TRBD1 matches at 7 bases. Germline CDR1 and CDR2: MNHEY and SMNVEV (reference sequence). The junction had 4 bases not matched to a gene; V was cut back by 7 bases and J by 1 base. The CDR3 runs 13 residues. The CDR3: CASKRQGSYEQYF. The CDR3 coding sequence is TGTGCCAGCAAACGACAGGGATCCTACGAGCAGTACTTC.

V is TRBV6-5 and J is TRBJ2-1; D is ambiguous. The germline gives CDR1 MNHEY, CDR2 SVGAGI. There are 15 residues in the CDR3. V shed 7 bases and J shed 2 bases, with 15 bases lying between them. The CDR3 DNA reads TGTGCCAGCACGGGCGGCAGCCAGCCCTACAATGAGCAGTTCTTC. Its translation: CASTGGSQPYNEQFF.

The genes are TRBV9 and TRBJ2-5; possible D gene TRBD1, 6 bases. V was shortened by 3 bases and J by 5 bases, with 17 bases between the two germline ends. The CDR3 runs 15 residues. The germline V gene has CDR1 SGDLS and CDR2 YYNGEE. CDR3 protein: CASSGPTGFDETQYF. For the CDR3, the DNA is TGTGCCAGCAGCGGGCCCACAGGGTTTGACGAGACCCAGTACTTC.

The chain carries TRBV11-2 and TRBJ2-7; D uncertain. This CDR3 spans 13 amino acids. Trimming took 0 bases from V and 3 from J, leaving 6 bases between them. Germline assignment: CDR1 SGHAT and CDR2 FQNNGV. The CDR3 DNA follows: TGTGCCAGCAGCTTAGAGCCGATCTACGAGCAGTACTTC. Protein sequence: CASSLEPIYEQYF.

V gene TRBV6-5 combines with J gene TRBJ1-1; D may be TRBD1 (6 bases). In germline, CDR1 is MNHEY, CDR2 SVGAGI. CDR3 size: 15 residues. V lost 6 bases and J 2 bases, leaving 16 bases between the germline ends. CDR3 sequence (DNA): TGTGCCAGCAGGTCGATTAGGACAGCTAACACTGAAGCTTTCTTT. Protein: CASRSIRTANTEAFF.

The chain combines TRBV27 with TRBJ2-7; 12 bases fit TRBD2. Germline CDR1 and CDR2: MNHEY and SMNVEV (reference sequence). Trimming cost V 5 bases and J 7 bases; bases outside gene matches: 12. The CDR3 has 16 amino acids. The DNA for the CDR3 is TGTGCCAGCAGTACAACAGGACTAGCGGGACGGGGGGAGCAGTACTTC. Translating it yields CASSTTGLAGRGEQYF.

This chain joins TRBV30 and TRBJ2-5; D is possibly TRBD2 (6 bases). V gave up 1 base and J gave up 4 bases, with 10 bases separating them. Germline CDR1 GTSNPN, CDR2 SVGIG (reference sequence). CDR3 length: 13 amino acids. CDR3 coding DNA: TGTGCCTGGAGTGGCGGGATGGGAGAGACCCAGTACTTC. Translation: CAWSGGMGETQYF.

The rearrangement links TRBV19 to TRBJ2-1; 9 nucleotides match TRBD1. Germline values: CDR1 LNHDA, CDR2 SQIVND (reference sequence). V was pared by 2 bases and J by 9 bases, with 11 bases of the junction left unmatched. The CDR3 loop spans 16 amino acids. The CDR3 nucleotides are TGTGCCAGTAGTATACAAGTGGGCAGGGGACAGGGTGAGCAGTTCTTC. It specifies CASSIQVGRGQGEQFF.

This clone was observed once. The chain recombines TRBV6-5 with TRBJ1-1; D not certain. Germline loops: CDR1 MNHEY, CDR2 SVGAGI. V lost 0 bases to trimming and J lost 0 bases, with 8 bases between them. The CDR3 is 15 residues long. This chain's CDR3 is CASSYSRQMNTEAFF. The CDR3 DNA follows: TGTGCCAGCAGTTACTCCAGGCAGATGAACACTGAAGCTTTCTTT.

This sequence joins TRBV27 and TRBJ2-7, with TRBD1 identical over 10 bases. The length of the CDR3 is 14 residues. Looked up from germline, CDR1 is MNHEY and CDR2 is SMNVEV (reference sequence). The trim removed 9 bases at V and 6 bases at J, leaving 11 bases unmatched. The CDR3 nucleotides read TGTGCCAGTCGACCCTGGGACAGGGGTTTCGAGCAGTACTTC. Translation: CASRPWDRGFEQYF.

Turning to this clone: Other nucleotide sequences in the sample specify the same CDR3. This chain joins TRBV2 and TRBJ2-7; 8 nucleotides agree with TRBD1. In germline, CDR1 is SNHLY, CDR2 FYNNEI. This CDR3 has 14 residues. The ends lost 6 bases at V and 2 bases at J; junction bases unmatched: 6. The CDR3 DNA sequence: TGTGCCAGCAGCTCCGGGACAGGCCCCTACGAGCAGTACTTC. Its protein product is CASSSGTGPYEQYF. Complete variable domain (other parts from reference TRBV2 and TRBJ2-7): EPEVTQTPSHQVTQMGQEVILRCVPISNHLYFYWYRQILGQKVEFLVSFYNNEISEKSEIFDDQFSVERPDGSNFTLKIRSTKLEDSAMYFCASSSGTGPYEQYFGPGTRLTVT.

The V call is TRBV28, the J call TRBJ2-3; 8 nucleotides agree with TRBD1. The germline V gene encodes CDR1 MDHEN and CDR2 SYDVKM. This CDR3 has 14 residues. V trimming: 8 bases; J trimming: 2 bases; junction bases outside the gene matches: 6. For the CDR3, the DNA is TGTGCCAGCCGGGGACAGGTTCTCACAGATACGCAGTATTTT. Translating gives CASRGQVLTDTQYF. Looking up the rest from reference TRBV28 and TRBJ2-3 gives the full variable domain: DVKVTQSSRYLVKRTGEKVFLECVQDMDHENMFWYRQDPGLGLRLIYFSYDVKMKEKGDIPEGYSVSREKKERFSLILESASTNQTSMYLCASRGQVLTDTQYFGPGTRLTVL.

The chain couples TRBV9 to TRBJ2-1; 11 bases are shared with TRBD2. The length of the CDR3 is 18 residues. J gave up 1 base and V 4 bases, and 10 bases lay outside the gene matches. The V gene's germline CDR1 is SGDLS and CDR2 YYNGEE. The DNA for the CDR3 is TGTGCCAGCAGCTCTGGGCTAGCGGGAGGCTCATCCTACAATGAGCAGTTCTTC. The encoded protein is CASSSGLAGGSSYNEQFF.

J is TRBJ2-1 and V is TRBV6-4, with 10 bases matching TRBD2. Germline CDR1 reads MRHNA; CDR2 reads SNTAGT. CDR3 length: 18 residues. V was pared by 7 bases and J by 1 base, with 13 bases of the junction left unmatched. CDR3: CASNSPGVAGGSYNEQFF. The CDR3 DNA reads TGTGCCAGCAACTCCCCGGGGGTAGCGGGGGGTTCCTACAATGAGCAGTTCTTC.

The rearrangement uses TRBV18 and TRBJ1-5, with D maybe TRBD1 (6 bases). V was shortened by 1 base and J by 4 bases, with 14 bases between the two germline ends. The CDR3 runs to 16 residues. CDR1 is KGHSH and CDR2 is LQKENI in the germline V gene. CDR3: CASSPQNREDNQPQHF. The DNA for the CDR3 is TGTGCCAGCTCACCACAAAACAGGGAAGATAATCAGCCCCAGCATTTT.

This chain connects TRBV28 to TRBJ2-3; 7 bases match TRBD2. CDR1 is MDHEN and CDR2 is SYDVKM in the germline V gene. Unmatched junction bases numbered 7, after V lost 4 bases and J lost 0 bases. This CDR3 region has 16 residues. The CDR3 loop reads CASSSGLVFSTDTQYF. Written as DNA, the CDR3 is TGTGCCAGCAGTTCAGGACTAGTCTTTAGCACAGATACGCAGTATTTT.

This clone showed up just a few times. CDR3 in DNA: TGTGCCAGCAGGGGACTAGCGGGCACAGATACGCAGTATTTT. It encodes CASRGLAGTDTQYF. The chain uses TRBV27 and TRBJ2-3; 11 nucleotides agree with TRBD2. V gave up 6 bases and J gave up 1 base; unmatched junction bases: 0. Per germline, CDR1 MNHEY and CDR2 SMNVEV (reference sequence). The CDR3 runs 14 residues.

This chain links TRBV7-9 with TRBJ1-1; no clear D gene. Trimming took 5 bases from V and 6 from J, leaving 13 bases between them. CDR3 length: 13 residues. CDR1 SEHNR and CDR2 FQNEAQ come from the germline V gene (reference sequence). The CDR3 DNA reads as TGTGCCAGCAGCATAACGATGGGAGCTGAAGCTTTCTTT. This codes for CASSITMGAEAFF.

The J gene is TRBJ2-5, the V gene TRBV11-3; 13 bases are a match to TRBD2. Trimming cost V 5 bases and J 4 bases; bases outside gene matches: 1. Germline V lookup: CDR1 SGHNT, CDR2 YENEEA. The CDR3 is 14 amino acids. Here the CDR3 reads CASSRTSGGETQYF. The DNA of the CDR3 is TGTGCCAGCAGCCGGACTAGCGGGGGAGAGACCCAGTACTTC.

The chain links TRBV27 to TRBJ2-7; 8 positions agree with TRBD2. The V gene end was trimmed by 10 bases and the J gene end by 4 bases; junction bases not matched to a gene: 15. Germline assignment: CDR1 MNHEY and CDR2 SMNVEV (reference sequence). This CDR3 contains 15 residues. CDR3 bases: TGTGCCACGCGTAAGGAGAACGGGGGGGTATACGAGCAGTACTTC. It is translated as CATRKENGGVYEQYF.

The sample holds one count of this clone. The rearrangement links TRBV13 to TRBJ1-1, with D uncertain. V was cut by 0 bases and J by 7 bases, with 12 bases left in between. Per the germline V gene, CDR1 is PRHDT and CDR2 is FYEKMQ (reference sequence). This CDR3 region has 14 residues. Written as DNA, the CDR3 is TGTGCCAGCAGCTTAGGCCGTAAGGAAAATGAAGCTTTCTTT. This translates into CASSLGRKENEAFF.

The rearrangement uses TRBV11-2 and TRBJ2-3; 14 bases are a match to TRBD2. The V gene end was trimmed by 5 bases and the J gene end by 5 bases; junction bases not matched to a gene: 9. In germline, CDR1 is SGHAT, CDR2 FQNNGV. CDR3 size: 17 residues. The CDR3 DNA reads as TGTGCCAGCAGCGGAGAGACTAGCGGGAGGGCGTTAGATACGCAGTATTTT. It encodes CASSGETSGRALDTQYF.

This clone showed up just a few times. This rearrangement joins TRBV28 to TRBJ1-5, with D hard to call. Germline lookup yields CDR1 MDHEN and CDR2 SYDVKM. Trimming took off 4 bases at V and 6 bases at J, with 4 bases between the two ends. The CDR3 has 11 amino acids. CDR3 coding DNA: TGTGCCAGCAGTTCCCCTCAGCCCCAGCATTTT. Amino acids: CASSSPQPQHF.

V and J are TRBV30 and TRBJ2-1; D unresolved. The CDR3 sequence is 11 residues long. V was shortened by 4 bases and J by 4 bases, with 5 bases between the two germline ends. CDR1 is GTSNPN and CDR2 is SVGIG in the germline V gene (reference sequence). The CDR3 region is CAWTNYNEQFF. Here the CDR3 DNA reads TGTGCCTGGACTAATTACAATGAGCAGTTCTTC.

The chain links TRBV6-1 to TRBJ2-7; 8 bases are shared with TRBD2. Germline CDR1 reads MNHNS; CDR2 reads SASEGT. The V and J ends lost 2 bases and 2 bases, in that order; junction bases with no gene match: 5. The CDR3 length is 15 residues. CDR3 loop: CASSELSGSPYEQYF. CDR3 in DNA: TGTGCCAGCAGTGAATTAAGCGGGAGCCCCTACGAGCAGTACTTC.